This T cell receptor beta chain was captured by sequencing in a study of Ad26.COV2.S vaccination and SARS-CoV-2 variants. Sequencing was performed with immunoSEQ multiplex PCR; in TCRdb, only in-frame clones are kept and a portion is missing. Found here are about 350,000 clones, 86% of them singletons; the top ten hold roughly a tenth. Of note for this clone: The antigen is unknown.

This CDR3 has 16 amino acids. Losses at the gene ends were 2 bases for V and 1 base for J; bases not matched to a gene: 8. CDR1 and CDR2 (germline): MNHEY, SVGEGT. Overall study findings and caveats: The breadth of spike-specific CD8+ and CD4+ T cell responses after vaccination was reportedly substantial. Vaccine and placebo recipients had similar non-spike TCR breadth.

Noted treatment: roughly 20 received Ad26.COV2.S at low or high dose, single or two shots; roughly five received placebo; per-sample allocation not given. Specimens were obtained on day 63 following the first vaccine or placebo injection. Recruitment in Boston yielded a donor of adult age, 18-55 years. The rearrangement uses TRBV6-2 or TRBV6-3 and TRBJ2-7, with TRBD2 matching 7 bases. The sequence derives from a person aged 18-65 years who received the Ad26.COV2.S COVID-19 vaccine or a placebo. The sample consisted of peripheral blood, taken in a trial of Ad26.COV2.S vaccine versus placebo. The CDR3 region has the DNA TGTGCCAGCAGTTACCTCCCTACTAGCGTGTCCTACGAGCAGTACTTC. The encoded protein is CASSYLPTSVSYEQYF.